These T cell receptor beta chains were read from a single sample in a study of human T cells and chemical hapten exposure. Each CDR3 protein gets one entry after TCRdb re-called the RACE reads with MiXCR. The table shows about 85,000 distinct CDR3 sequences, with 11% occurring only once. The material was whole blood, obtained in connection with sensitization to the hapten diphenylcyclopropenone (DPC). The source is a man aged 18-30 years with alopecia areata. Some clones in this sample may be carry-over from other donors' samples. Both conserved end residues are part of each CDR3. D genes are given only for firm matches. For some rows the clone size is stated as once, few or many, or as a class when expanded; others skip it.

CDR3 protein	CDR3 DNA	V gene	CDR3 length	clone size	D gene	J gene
CASSLGGDGFTEAFF	TGTGCCAGCAGCTTAGGTGGGGATGGGTTCACTGAAGCTTTCTTT	TRBV13	15	.	.	TRBJ1-1
CASSQVRDQPQHF	TGCGCCAGCAGCCAAGTGCGGGATCAGCCCCAGCATTTT	TRBV4-1	13	.	.	TRBJ1-5
CASSLEGGYTF	TGTGCCAGCAGCTTAGAAGGAGGCTACACCTTC	TRBV7-9	11	.	.	TRBJ1-2
CASSFLAGTGENTIYF	TGCGCCAGCAGCTTTCTGGCCGGGACAGGAGAAAACACCATATATTTT	TRBV5-1	16	.	TRBD1	TRBJ1-3
CASSPQVGQGATKNIQYF	TGTGCCAGCTCACCACAGGTGGGACAGGGGGCAACCAAAAACATTCAGTACTTC	TRBV18	18	few	TRBD1	TRBJ2-4
CASSFTVNTEAFF	TGTGCCAGCAGTTTTACAGTGAACACTGAAGCTTTCTTT	TRBV6-2/TRBV6-3	13	many	.	TRBJ1-1
CASSLQGARTEAFF	TGTGCCAGCAGTTTACAAGGGGCGCGAACTGAAGCTTTCTTT	TRBV12-3/TRBV12-4	14	many	.	TRBJ1-1
CASSPFTGFSGANVLTF	TGCGCCAGCAGCCCTTTTACAGGGTTCTCTGGGGCCAACGTCCTGACTTTC	TRBV4-1	17	.	.	TRBJ2-6
CASSSFRGSPLAKNIQYF	TGTGCCAGCAGCTCCTTCCGCGGCAGTCCGCTAGCCAAAAACATTCAGTACTTC	TRBV11-2	18	many	.	TRBJ2-4
CASSRALVPLHF	TGTGCCAGCAGTCGGGCCCTCGTACCCCTCCACTTT	TRBV27	12	.	.	TRBJ1-6
CASSPRTLGKANVLTF	TGTGCCAGCAGTCCACGGACCCTCGGAAAGGCCAACGTCCTGACTTTC	TRBV11-2	16	.	.	TRBJ2-6
CSAATGQDHQPQHF	TGCAGTGCCGCAACCGGACAGGACCATCAGCCCCAGCATTTT	TRBV20-1	14	.	TRBD1	TRBJ1-5
CASSPWGGPNTEAFF	TGTGCCAGCAGTCCATGGGGGGGCCCGAACACTGAAGCTTTCTTT	TRBV28	15	.	.	TRBJ1-1
CASSPVPGQGFEAFF	TGTGCCAGCAGCCCAGTCCCGGGACAGGGGTTTGAAGCTTTCTTT	TRBV27	15	.	TRBD1	TRBJ1-1
CSVLPQAGANVLTF	TGCAGCGTCCTACCACAGGCTGGGGCCAACGTCCTGACTTTC	TRBV29-1	14	many	.	TRBJ2-6
CASSVAGQADTQYF	TGTGCCAGCAGCGTCGCCGGCCAGGCAGATACGCAGTATTTT	TRBV9	14	few	.	TRBJ2-3
CASSLGPRGSGNTIYF	TGTGCCAGCAGCTTAGGCCCCAGGGGATCTGGAAACACCATATATTTT	TRBV7-8	16	many	.	TRBJ1-3
CSARDQGDSYSYNEQFF	TGCAGTGCTAGAGATCAGGGGGACAGCTACTCCTACAATGAGCAGTTCTTC	TRBV20-1	17	.	TRBD1	TRBJ2-1
CASSQETHAGMHQETQYF	TGCGCCAGCAGCCAAGAAACCCACGCGGGTATGCACCAAGAGACCCAGTACTTC	TRBV4-3	18	many	.	TRBJ2-5
CASSQHPSGGYEQYF	TGCGCCAGCAGCCAGCACCCGTCGGGTGGCTACGAGCAGTACTTC	TRBV4-1	15	few	.	TRBJ2-7
CASSLAPGANNEQFF	TGTGCCAGCAGCTTAGCCCCGGGGGCCAACAATGAGCAGTTCTTC	TRBV7-9	15	.	.	TRBJ2-1
CSARVPRGNGEQYF	TGCAGTGCTAGAGTGCCCCGGGGGAATGGCGAGCAGTACTTC	TRBV20-1	14	many	.	TRBJ2-7
CATSTVTNTGELFF	TGTGCCACCAGCACAGTCACCAACACCGGGGAGCTGTTTTTT	TRBV24-1	14	few	.	TRBJ2-2
CASSLPGGLAGGTDTQYF	TGTGCCAGCAGCTTACCTGGGGGACTAGCGGGGGGCACAGATACGCAGTATTTT	TRBV7-9	18	many	TRBD2	TRBJ2-3